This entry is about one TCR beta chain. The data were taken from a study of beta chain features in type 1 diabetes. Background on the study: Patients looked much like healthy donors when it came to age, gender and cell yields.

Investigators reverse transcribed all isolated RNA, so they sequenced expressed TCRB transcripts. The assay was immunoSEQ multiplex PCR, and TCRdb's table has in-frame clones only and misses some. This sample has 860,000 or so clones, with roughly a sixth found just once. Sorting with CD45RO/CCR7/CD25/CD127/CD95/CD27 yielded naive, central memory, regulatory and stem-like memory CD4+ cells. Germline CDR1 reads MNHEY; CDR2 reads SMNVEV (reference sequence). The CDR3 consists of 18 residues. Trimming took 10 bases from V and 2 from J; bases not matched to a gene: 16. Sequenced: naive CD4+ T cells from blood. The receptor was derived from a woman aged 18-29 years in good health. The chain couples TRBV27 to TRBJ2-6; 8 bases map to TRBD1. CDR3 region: CATEPGQGASTGANVLTF. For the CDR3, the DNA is TGTGCCACCGAACCCGGCCAGGGGGCTTCTACTGGGGCCAACGTCCTGACTTTC.